This is a list of T cell receptor beta chains from one sample in a study of blood T cells in healthy people across ages. TCRdb ran MiXCR on the 5' RACE reads and lists one entry per CDR3 protein. The table shows 650,000 to 800,000 distinct CDR3 sequences, with roughly 44% occurring only once. Sequenced sample: blood. The origin of the receptors is a man aged 60 to 75 in good health. Each CDR3 is given with its conserved first and last residue. A D gene is named only where the DNA matches it firmly. The size entry is marked missing in some rows and otherwise reads once, few, many or a size class.

CDR3aa,CDR3nt,v_gene,len,abundance,d_gene,j_gene
CAISETQGIYEQYF,TGTGCCATCAGTGAGACCCAGGGAATTTACGAGCAGTACTTC,TRBV10-3,14,few,NA,TRBJ2-7
CSASTGTDTQYF,TGCAGTGCAAGCACAGGGACAGATACGCAGTATTTT,TRBV20-1,12,few,NA,TRBJ2-3
CASSGGTSVSGELFF,TGCGCCAGCAGCGGGGGGACTAGCGTGTCCGGGGAGCTGTTTTTT,TRBV5-1,15,few,TRBD2,TRBJ2-2
CASRPGQRTYEQYF,TGTGCCAGCAGGCCGGGACAGAGAACCTACGAGCAGTACTTC,TRBV6-6,14,NA,TRBD1,TRBJ2-7
CASRTGANPLAKNIQYF,TGTGCCAGCAGAACCGGGGCCAATCCCTTAGCCAAAAACATTCAGTACTTC,TRBV6-1,17,NA,NA,TRBJ2-4
CASSLWDHGANEQFF,TGTGCCAGCAGCTTATGGGATCATGGGGCCAATGAGCAGTTCTTC,TRBV11-2,15,once,NA,TRBJ2-1
CASSQGLAGLQETQYF,TGTGCCAGCAGCCAGGGACTAGCGGGGCTCCAAGAGACCCAGTACTTC,TRBV3-1,16,NA,TRBD2,TRBJ2-5
CASSWTSGSTDTQYF,TGTGCCAGCAGTTGGACTAGCGGGAGTACAGATACGCAGTATTTT,TRBV12-3/TRBV12-4,15,NA,TRBD2,TRBJ2-3
CASSQMTKRGYNEQFF,TGCGCCAGCAGCCAGATGACTAAGCGGGGCTACAATGAGCAGTTCTTC,TRBV4-1,16,few,TRBD2,TRBJ2-1
CTSSTDRERSYEQYF,TGTACCAGCTCGACGGACAGGGAAAGGTCCTACGAGCAGTACTTC,TRBV6-2/TRBV6-3,15,NA,TRBD1,TRBJ2-7
CASSYSAGTLTDTQYF,TGTGCCAGCAGTTACTCGGCAGGGACCCTCACAGATACGCAGTATTTT,TRBV6-2/TRBV6-3,16,NA,NA,TRBJ2-3
CAISELGQVEQYF,TGTGCCATCAGTGAGTTGGGACAGGTAGAGCAGTACTTC,TRBV10-3,13,many,TRBD1,TRBJ2-7
CASSLKGSSYNEQFF,TGTGCCAGCAGCTTAAAGGGGAGCTCCTACAATGAGCAGTTCTTC,TRBV7-3,15,many,NA,TRBJ2-1
CASSHSGTGVNSPLHF,TGCGCCAGCAGCCACTCCGGGACAGGCGTCAATTCACCCCTCCACTTT,TRBV4-1,16,NA,TRBD1,TRBJ1-6
CASSDRVLIGYTF,TGTGCCAGCAGTGATAGGGTTCTCATTGGCTACACCTTC,TRBV6-6,13,many,NA,TRBJ1-2
CSARGRHVSSYNSPLHF,TGCAGTGCTAGAGGCAGACACGTCAGCTCCTATAATTCACCCCTCCACTTT,TRBV20-1,17,NA,NA,TRBJ1-6
CASSQDIPASPYEQYF,TGCGCCAGCAGTCAAGATATTCCAGCCTCACCCTACGAGCAGTACTTC,TRBV4-3,16,few,NA,TRBJ2-7
CASSWGGSYTEAFF,TGTGCCAGCAGTTGGGGGGGCTCGTACACTGAAGCTTTCTTT,TRBV12-3/TRBV12-4,14,few,NA,TRBJ1-1
CASSQVGEGGEQFF,TGTGCCAGCAGCCAAGTTGGGGAGGGGGGTGAGCAGTTCTTC,TRBV11-2,14,NA,NA,TRBJ2-1
CASNPTSVVTDTQYF,TGTGCCAGCAACCCGACTAGTGTCGTCACAGATACGCAGTATTTT,TRBV12-3/TRBV12-4,15,NA,NA,TRBJ2-3
CASSFNDVYGYTF,TGCGCCAGCAGCTTCAACGATGTCTATGGCTACACCTTC,TRBV10-2,13,few,NA,TRBJ1-2
CASSKQGNQPQHF,TGTGCCAGCAGTAAACAGGGAAATCAGCCCCAGCATTTT,TRBV6-6,13,few,NA,TRBJ1-5
CASRTSGGASNEQFF,TGTGCCAGCAGGACTAGCGGGGGGGCCTCCAATGAGCAGTTCTTC,TRBV6-2/TRBV6-3,15,NA,TRBD2,TRBJ2-1
CSALAETDNEQFF,TGCAGTGCACTAGCGGAGACGGACAATGAGCAGTTCTTC,TRBV20-1,13,few,TRBD2,TRBJ2-1
CASSLGGLGPGDEQYF,TGTGCCAGCAGCTTAGGTGGGTTGGGTCCCGGGGACGAGCAGTACTTC,TRBV7-2,16,few,NA,TRBJ2-7
CASSQETGLARKTQYF,TGCGCCAGCAGCCAAGAGACCGGACTAGCCAGAAAGACCCAGTACTTC,TRBV4-3,16,NA,TRBD2,TRBJ2-5
CASRPTGGETQYF,TGTGCCAGCAGACCGACAGGGGGAGAGACCCAGTACTTC,TRBV27,13,many,TRBD1,TRBJ2-5
CASSKGITGSQETQFF,TGCGCCAGCAGCAAAGGGATTACAGGGTCCCAAGAGACCCAGTTCTTC,TRBV4-3,16,NA,NA,TRBJ2-1
CASSAKRGEETQFF,TGCGCCAGCAGCGCCAAGCGAGGGGAGGAGACCCAGTTCTTC,TRBV5-1,14,NA,NA,TRBJ2-1
CASSWRQFF,TGTGCCAGCAGTTGGCGGCAGTTCTTC,TRBV27,9,NA,NA,TRBJ2-1
CASSRGIGTSSYNEQFF,TGTGCCAGCAGCCGAGGTATCGGCACAAGCTCCTACAATGAGCAGTTCTTC,TRBV14,17,NA,NA,TRBJ2-1
CASSGRGQGAFTPPHF,TGTGCCAGCAGCGGCAGGGGACAGGGGGCGTTTACACCCCCCCACTTT,TRBV6-2/TRBV6-3,16,NA,TRBD1,TRBJ1-6
CASSSAPAEQYF,TGTGCCAGCAGTTCCGCTCCGGCTGAGCAGTACTTC,TRBV2,12,NA,NA,TRBJ2-7
CASGLPPHSYEQYF,TGTGCTAGTGGTTTGCCCCCCCATTCCTACGAGCAGTACTTC,TRBV12-5,14,few,NA,TRBJ2-7